Included here is one T cell receptor beta chain sequence, with context. Relative to the germline gene, one junction end is altered; a read error may explain this. This CDR3 has 16 amino acids. Germline V gene data show CDR1 as SGHRS and CDR2 as YFSETQ. The second PCR ran about 6 to 12 cycles with a sample-barcoded 5' primer and J-beta primers. Every cDNA molecule carried a tag from a template-switch adaptor bearing 12 random nucleotides. The study obtained at least 3 million CDR3-containing paired-end reads from every sample. MiXCR, run by TCRdb on the 5' RACE reads, gives a single entry per CDR3 protein. This table has about 720,000 distinct CDR3 sequences, 25% appearing once. These data come from a study of blood T cells in healthy people across ages. This same sample was also taken into another study, of T cells of mothers and their children. That publication notes: Addition of sample barcodes and 2-4 random nucleotides occurred through the M1S primer of the second PCR. When mothers and children were related, their normalized repertoire overlap, which was always slightly higher, did not differ significantly from that of unrelated pairs.

V usage is TRBV5-1 and J usage is TRBJ2-5; TRBD1 matches 9 bases. The sequencing sample was made of blood. The sequence derives from a boy aged 10-17 years in good health. CDR3 sequence (DNA): TGCGCCAGCAGCTTGTCTTCAACAGGGGGCCAAAAGACCCAGTACTTC. It specifies CASSLSSTGGQKTQYF.